The T cell receptor (beta chain) described here comes from a study of blood T cells in healthy people across ages. For this clonotype: The junction departs from the called germline gene at one end, perhaps through a read error.

Combining a sample-barcoded 5' primer with a J-beta primer mix, a second PCR ran for roughly 6 to 11 cycles. TCRdb itself ran the 5' RACE reads through MiXCR, one entry per CDR3 protein. Altogether around 940,000 distinct CDR3 sequences are present, roughly 51% being singletons, with the ten largest covering roughly a fifth. Per germline, CDR1 MGHRA and CDR2 YSYEKL. The CDR3 has 12 residues. The chain uses TRBV4-1 and TRBJ2-3; D ambiguous. The receptor was derived from a woman between 55 and 75 years old in good health. Sample: blood. The CDR3, as DNA: TGCGCCGGCAGCCATATATCCGATACGCAGTATTTT. Protein: CAGSHISDTQYF.